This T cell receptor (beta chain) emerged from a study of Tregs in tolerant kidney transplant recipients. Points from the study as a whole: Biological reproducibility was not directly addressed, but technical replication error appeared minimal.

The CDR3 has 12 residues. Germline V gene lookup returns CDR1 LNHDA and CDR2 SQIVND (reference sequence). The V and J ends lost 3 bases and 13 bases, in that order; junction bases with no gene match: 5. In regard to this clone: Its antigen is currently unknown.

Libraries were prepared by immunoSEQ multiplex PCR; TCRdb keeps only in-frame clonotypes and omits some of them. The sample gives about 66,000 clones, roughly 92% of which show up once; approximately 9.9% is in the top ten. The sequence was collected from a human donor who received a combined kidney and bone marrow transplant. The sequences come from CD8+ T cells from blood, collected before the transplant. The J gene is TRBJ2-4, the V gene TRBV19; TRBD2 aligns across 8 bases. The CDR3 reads CASSMPLAAQYF. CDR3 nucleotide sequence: TGTGCCAGTAGTATGCCACTAGCGGCCCAGTACTTC.